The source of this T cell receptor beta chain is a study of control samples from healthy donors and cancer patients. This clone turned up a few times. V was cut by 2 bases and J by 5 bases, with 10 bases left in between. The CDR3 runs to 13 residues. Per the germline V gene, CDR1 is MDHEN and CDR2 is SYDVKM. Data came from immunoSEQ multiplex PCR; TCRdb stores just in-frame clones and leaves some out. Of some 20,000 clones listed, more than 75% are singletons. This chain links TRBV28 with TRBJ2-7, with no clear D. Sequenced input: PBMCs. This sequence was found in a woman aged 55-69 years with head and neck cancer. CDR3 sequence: CASSLPLFDEQYF. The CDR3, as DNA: TGTGCCAGCAGTTTACCCCTCTTTGACGAGCAGTACTTC.